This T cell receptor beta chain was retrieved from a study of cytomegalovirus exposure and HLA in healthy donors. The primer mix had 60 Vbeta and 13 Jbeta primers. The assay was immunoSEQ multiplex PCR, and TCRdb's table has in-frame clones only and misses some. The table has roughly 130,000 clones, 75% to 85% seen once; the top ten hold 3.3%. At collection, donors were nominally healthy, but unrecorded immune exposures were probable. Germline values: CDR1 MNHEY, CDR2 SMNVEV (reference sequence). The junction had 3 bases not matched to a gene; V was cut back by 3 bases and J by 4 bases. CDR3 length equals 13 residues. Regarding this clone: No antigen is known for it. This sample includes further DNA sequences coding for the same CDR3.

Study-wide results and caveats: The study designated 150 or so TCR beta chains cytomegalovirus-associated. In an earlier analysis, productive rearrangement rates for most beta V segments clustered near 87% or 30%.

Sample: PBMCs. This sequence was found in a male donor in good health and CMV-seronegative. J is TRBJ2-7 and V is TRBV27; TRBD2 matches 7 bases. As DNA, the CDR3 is TGTGCCAGCAGTTTGGGCGGGGGATACGAGCAGTACTTC. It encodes CASSLGGGYEQYF.